The 14 T cell receptor beta chains below come from one sample, sequenced in a study of human T cells and chemical hapten exposure. TCRdb used MiXCR to reprocess the RACE reads, holding one entry per CDR3 protein. The data hold approximately 100,000 distinct CDR3 sequences, with 8% to 10% observed a single time. Time point reported: pre-sensitization, week 0. Treatment of the sample: therapeutic diphenylcyclopropenone sensitization with weekly scalp DPC. The sample consisted of whole blood, taken in connection with sensitization to the hapten diphenylcyclopropenone (DPC). The receptors stem from a woman aged 40-49 years with alopecia areata. Some clones in this sample may be carry-over from other donors' samples.

Only a few counts were recorded for this clonotype. The chain uses TRBV20-1 and TRBJ1-4; TRBD1 might be the D (6 bases). The V end lost 3 bases, the J end lost 1 base, and 12 bases lay between the germline ends. The CDR3 spans 15 residues. CDR1 is DFQATT, CDR2 SNEGSKA, per germline (reference sequence). CDR3 residues: CSASKRDKTNEKLFF. CDR3 sequence (DNA): TGCAGTGCTAGTAAGAGGGACAAAACTAATGAAAAACTGTTTTTT.

This clonotype was seen at least ten times. The chain recombines TRBV5-1 with TRBJ2-5, with a possible D match to TRBD1 (5 bases). V lost 0 bases to trimming and J lost 6 bases, with 12 bases between them. In germline, CDR1 is SGHRS, CDR2 YFSETQ. The CDR3 totals 14 residues. CDR3 amino acids: CASSLDTDKKTQYF. The CDR3 bases are TGCGCCAGCAGCTTGGATACGGACAAGAAGACCCAGTACTTC. Based on the CDR3 plus reference TRBV5-1 and TRBJ2-5, the full variable domain is KAGVTQTPRYLIKTRGQQVTLSCSPISGHRSVSWYQQTPGQGLQFLFEYFSETQRNKGNFPGRFSGRQFSNSRSEMNVSTLELGDSALYLCASSLDTDKKTQYFGPGTRLLVL.

V and J are TRBV29-1 and TRBJ2-7; 12 positions match TRBD2. Germline V gene lookup returns CDR1 SQVTM and CDR2 ANQGSEA. V dropped 7 bases and J dropped 7; count of bases not matched to a gene: 8. CDR3 length: 13 residues. The CDR3 sequence is CSAGLAGSWEQYF. For the CDR3, the DNA is TGCAGCGCCGGACTAGCGGGGTCGTGGGAGCAGTACTTC.

V usage is TRBV5-4 and J usage is TRBJ2-1, with 7 bases fitting TRBD1. The CDR3 contains 14 residues. Germline-derived CDR1 and CDR2 are SGHNT and YYREEE (reference sequence). After removal of 4 bases from V and 5 bases from J, the junction contained 6 bases not matched to a gene. The CDR3 DNA is TGTGCCAGCAGCCCCCGGGACAGCCACAATGAGCAGTTCTTC. It codes for CASSPRDSHNEQFF.

The J gene is TRBJ1-3, the V gene TRBV6-5, with 10 bases aligning to TRBD1. V lost 6 bases to trimming and J lost 2 bases; unmatched junction nucleotides: 4. The CDR3 sequence is 15 residues long. Germline CDR1 is MNHEY and CDR2 is SVGAGI. This CDR3 is CASSMGTGAGNTIYF. In DNA, the CDR3 is TGTGCCAGCAGCATGGGGACAGGGGCTGGAAACACCATATATTTT.

This clonotype was recorded at least ten times. The chain recombines TRBV2 with TRBJ2-5; the match to TRBD2 covers 7 bases. This CDR3 is 13 amino acids long. With V trimmed by 7 bases and J by 4 bases, 6 bases remained unmatched. Looked up from germline, CDR1 is SNHLY and CDR2 is FYNNEI. The CDR3 loop reads CASTTSSGETQYF. Here the CDR3 DNA reads TGTGCCAGCACCACCTCTAGCGGAGAGACCCAGTACTTC. The variable domain in full, completed from reference TRBV2 and TRBJ2-5, reads EPEVTQTPSHQVTQMGQEVILRCVPISNHLYFYWYRQILGQKVEFLVSFYNNEISEKSEIFDDQFSVERPDGSNFTLKIRSTKLEDSAMYFCASTTSSGETQYFGPGTRLLVL.

In this sample, this clonotype turned up a few times. The chain couples TRBV4-2 to TRBJ1-3; TRBD1 agrees at 7 bases. CDR1 and CDR2 (germline): LGHNA, YNFKEQ. Unmatched junction bases numbered 6, after V lost 4 bases and J lost 0 bases. The CDR3 totals 16 residues. The CDR3, as DNA: TGTGCCAGCAGCCCTACCGGGACAGTCTCTGGAAACACCATATATTTT. Translating gives CASSPTGTVSGNTIYF.

This clonotype showed up many times. The CDR3 region is CSATDRGRDTQYF. CDR3 nucleotides: TGCAGCGCCACGGACAGGGGGCGAGATACGCAGTATTTT. The chain uses TRBV29-1 and TRBJ2-3; 11 positions agree with TRBD1. The CDR3 spans 13 residues. Germline values: CDR1 SQVTM, CDR2 ANQGSEA. J was trimmed by 5 bases and V by 7 bases; bases with no gene match: 5.

This clonotype has ten or more counts. This chain links TRBV30 with TRBJ1-5, with a possible D match to TRBD1 (5 bases). The CDR3 contains 16 residues. From germline, CDR1 is GTSNPN and CDR2 SVGIG (reference sequence). Deletions cut 2 bases from V and 1 base from J, with 15 bases between. In DNA, the CDR3 is TGTGCCTGGAGTACCCTCGGGACGGGAAGCAATCAGCCCCAGCATTTT. Its protein product is CAWSTLGTGSNQPQHF.

This clonotype was seen many times. The V and J genes are TRBV27 and TRBJ2-7, with 8 bases identical to TRBD2. Germline CDR1 is MNHEY and CDR2 is SMNVEV (reference sequence). The V and J ends lost 3 bases and 4 bases, in that order; junction bases with no gene match: 5. The CDR3 has 14 residues. CDR3 protein: CASSFGPGGYEQYF. Written as DNA, the CDR3 is TGTGCCAGCAGTTTCGGTCCGGGGGGGTACGAGCAGTACTTC.

For the CDR3, the DNA is TGTGCCAGCAGCTCCGGGACAGGGGGCTACGAGCAGTACTTC. Translation: CASSSGTGGYEQYF. The rearrangement links TRBV7-2 to TRBJ2-7; 11 bases fit TRBD1. The CDR3 totals 14 residues. V was clipped by 4 bases and J by 3 bases; unmatched bases: 2. Looked up from germline, CDR1 is SGHTA and CDR2 is FQGNSA.

This clonotype was observed a few times. The V and J genes are TRBV12-5 and TRBJ2-1; the D is unclear. The V gene lost 7 bases and the J gene lost 5 bases, with 12 bases spanning the gap. This CDR3 contains 13 residues. The germline gives CDR1 LGHNT, CDR2 FRNRAP. This CDR3 reads CASASGIDNEQFF. DNA for the CDR3: TGTGCTAGTGCCTCAGGAATAGACAATGAGCAGTTCTTC.

This clonotype was seen at least ten times. This sequence joins TRBV7-8 and TRBJ1-1; TRBD1 aligns across 10 bases. With 7 bases clipped from V and 3 bases from J, the junction kept 20 bases outside the gene matches. This CDR3 region has 19 residues. CDR1 is SGHVS, CDR2 FQNEAQ, per germline. The CDR3 reads CASTYGQGVYLPSHTEAFF. In DNA, the CDR3 is TGTGCCAGCACCTACGGACAGGGGGTCTACCTCCCTAGTCACACTGAAGCTTTCTTT. Full variable domain (missing parts from reference TRBV7-8 and TRBJ1-1): GAGVSQSPRYKVAKRGQDVALRCDPISGHVSLFWYQQALGQGPEFLTYFQNEAQLDKSGLPSDRFFAERPEGSVSTLKIQRTQQEDSAVYLCASTYGQGVYLPSHTEAFFGQGTRLTVV.

This clonotype was detected only once. This chain joins TRBV7-9 and TRBJ2-7; TRBD2 might be the D (5 bases). CDR3 size: 15 residues. The V end was cut by 4 bases, the J end by 1 base, with 14 bases between. The germline CDR1 and CDR2 sequences are SEHNR and FQNEAQ (reference sequence). CDR3: CASSSGVGLSYEQYF. The CDR3 nucleotides read TGTGCCAGCAGCTCCGGGGTAGGGCTTTCCTACGAGCAGTACTTC.